These T cell receptor beta chains were read from a single sample in a study of cytomegalovirus exposure and HLA in healthy donors. Assay: immunoSEQ multiplex PCR; the TCRdb copy retains only in-frame clones and omits some. The sample includes 100,000 to 150,000 clones, around 9% of them seen just once. Sequencing was carried out using PBMCs. The origin of the receptors is a woman aged 40 to 55 in good health and CMV-seropositive. CDR3s include the opening cysteine and the closing phenylalanine or tryptophan. D genes are given only for firm matches.

D gene: TRBD1
V gene: TRBV5-8
CDR3 protein: CASGKGQGKSGYTF

D gene: TRBD1
V gene: TRBV19
CDR3 protein: CASRRTVGQGGGYTF

D gene: TRBD1
V gene: TRBV10-3
CDR3 protein: CAISAGQGLNQPQHF

D gene: TRBD1
V gene: TRBV7-2
CDR3 protein: CASSLMTGDRTINSPLHF

D gene: .
V gene: TRBV19
CDR3 protein: CASSIDITYEQYF

D gene: .
V gene: TRBV10-3
CDR3 protein: CAIRRDTEAFF

D gene: .
V gene: TRBV27
CDR3 protein: CASSSSGNTEAFF

D gene: TRBD1
V gene: TRBV7-2
CDR3 protein: CASSFGTVSYEQYF

D gene: TRBD1
V gene: TRBV5-4
CDR3 protein: CASSWGTGPGNTIYF

D gene: TRBD2
V gene: TRBV7-2
CDR3 protein: CASSARLAGGHEQYF

D gene: .
V gene: TRBV7-8
CDR3 protein: CASSLKQTDTQYF

D gene: TRBD2
V gene: TRBV7-2
CDR3 protein: CASSLKSGGVKETQYF

D gene: TRBD2
V gene: TRBV27
CDR3 protein: CASSRAGTRVTGELFF

D gene: .
V gene: TRBV18
CDR3 protein: CASSPRRGTASSNYGYTF

D gene: TRBD1
V gene: TRBV7-9
CDR3 protein: CASSLGQGSGANVLTF

D gene: TRBD1
V gene: TRBV6-5
CDR3 protein: CASSRRRTGTYEQYF

D gene: .
V gene: TRBV7-9
CDR3 protein: CASSLGADLYGYTF

D gene: TRBD2
V gene: TRBV4-1
CDR3 protein: CASSLLAGTDTQYF

D gene: .
V gene: TRBV19
CDR3 protein: CASTPRGSNQPQHF

D gene: TRBD1
V gene: TRBV6-1
CDR3 protein: CASTRQGNTGELFF